This entry lists 9 T cell receptor beta chains sequenced from one sample in a study of identical twins. Via MiXCR, TCRdb re-called the 5' RACE reads, giving one row per CDR3 protein. The profile shows 400,000 to 650,000 distinct CDR3 sequences, 22% of them singletons. This sample was also put to use in a study of T cells expressing NK-cell markers.

The sequenced sample was CD4+ T cells sorted from blood. The receptors shown here come from a woman in her late teens or twenties in good health.

The chain couples TRBV12-3 or TRBV12-4 to TRBJ2-1, with D perhaps matching TRBD1 (6 bases). The V and J ends lost 6 bases and 5 bases respectively, with 14 bases between them. The CDR3 totals 14 residues. Here the CDR3 DNA reads TGTGCCAGCAGCCCACGGACAGCTCACAATGAGCAGTTCTTC. It codes for CASSPRTAHNEQFF.

The V call is TRBV29-1, the J call TRBJ2-5; D may be TRBD2 (5 bases). Germline assignment: CDR1 SQVTM and CDR2 ANQGSEA. The CDR3 has 12 amino acids. With 4 bases removed from V and 3 bases from J, the gap between germline ends came to 9 bases. The chain's CDR3 is CSVGKREETQYF. DNA of the CDR3: TGCAGCGTTGGGAAGAGGGAAGAGACCCAGTACTTC.

With regard to this clonotype: The junction departs from germline at one end; a sequencing error may be responsible. V gene TRBV20-1 combines with J gene TRBJ1-2; 12 bases agree with TRBD1. There are 16 residues in the CDR3. Germline-derived CDR1 and CDR2 are DFQATT and SNEGSKA (reference sequence). CDR3 DNA sequence: TGCAGTACTAGAGGAGATCCGGGACAGGGGGCATGGGGCTACACCTTC. Its translation is CSTRGDPGQGAWGYTF.

The J gene is TRBJ1-2, the V gene TRBV3-1; 7 nucleotides line up with TRBD1. Germline assignment: CDR1 LGHDT and CDR2 YNNKEL (reference sequence). With 3 bases clipped from V and 0 bases from J, the junction kept 7 bases outside the gene matches. This CDR3 contains 16 residues. CDR3 protein: CASSQLSGQSNYGYTF. The CDR3 DNA reads as TGTGCCAGCAGCCAGCTATCGGGACAGTCTAACTATGGCTACACCTTC.

The rearrangement joins TRBV5-6 to TRBJ1-1; D is undetermined. V was clipped by 5 bases and J by 6 bases, with 17 bases between them. The V gene's germline CDR1 is SGHDT and CDR2 YYEEEE. There are 14 residues in the CDR3. CDR3 amino acids: CASRVFGVGPEAFF. In DNA form, the CDR3 reads TGTGCCAGCAGGGTATTTGGCGTCGGACCTGAAGCTTTCTTT.

This clonotype occurred a few times. The chain employs TRBV20-1 and TRBJ2-3, with D hard to call. V lost 3 bases, J lost 0 bases, and 10 bases lay in between. The CDR3 totals 14 residues. Germline V CDR1 and CDR2: DFQATT, SNEGSKA (reference sequence). DNA for the CDR3: TGCAGTGCTAGGACGGCGAAGAGCACAGATACGCAGTATTTT. It is translated as CSARTAKSTDTQYF.

This clonotype was seen ten or more times. The V and J genes are TRBV2 and TRBJ2-3, with D possibly being TRBD1 (5 bases). Germline V CDR1 and CDR2: SNHLY, FYNNEI. The CDR3 consists of 14 residues. Trimming stripped 10 bases from V and 2 bases from J, with 16 bases between. The CDR3 DNA follows: TGTGCCACTGGGCGACAGTCCTCCACAGATACGCAGTATTTT. This sequence encodes CATGRQSSTDTQYF. Full variable domain (missing parts from reference TRBV2 and TRBJ2-3): EPEVTQTPSHQVTQMGQEVILRCVPISNHLYFYWYRQILGQKVEFLVSFYNNEISEKSEIFDDQFSVERPDGSNFTLKIRSTKLEDSAMYFCATGRQSSTDTQYFGPGTRLTVL.

This chain connects TRBV10-3 to TRBJ1-3, with D hard to call. Trimming cost V 5 bases and J 0 bases, with 11 bases left between them. There are 15 residues in the CDR3. Germline V lookup: CDR1 ENHRY, CDR2 SYGVKD. CDR3 DNA sequence: TGTGCCATCAGTCCGGACGCGTTCTCTGGAAACACCATATATTTT. The encoded protein is CAISPDAFSGNTIYF.

In its sample, this clonotype was seen a few times. V and J are TRBV7-6 and TRBJ2-3; 9 positions match TRBD1. The V and J ends lost 1 base and 4 bases, in that order; junction bases with no gene match: 6. CDR1 is SGHVS and CDR2 is FNYEAQ in the germline V gene. The CDR3 is 16 residues long. The CDR3 reads CASSLVGQGPSDTQYF. The CDR3 DNA reads TGTGCCAGCAGCTTAGTTGGACAGGGGCCGTCAGATACGCAGTATTTT.